Sequencing of this T cell receptor (beta chain) was carried out in a study of control samples from healthy donors and cancer patients. Profiling relied on immunoSEQ multiplex PCR, and the TCRdb table lists in-frame clones only, not all of them. The sample lists around 20,000 clones; about four fifths were seen once. The specimen sequenced was PBMCs. The TCR sequence derives from an elderly man with head and neck cancer.

CDR3 coding DNA: TGTGCCAGCAGCATGAGAGCGTGGGCTAATGAAAAACTGTTTTTT. It yields the protein CASSMRAWANEKLFF. The V call is TRBV6-5, the J call TRBJ1-4, with unresolved D. CDR3 length: 15 amino acids. V shed 6 bases and J shed 3 bases, with 14 bases lying between them. Germline V gene sequence: CDR1 MNHEY, CDR2 SVGAGI.